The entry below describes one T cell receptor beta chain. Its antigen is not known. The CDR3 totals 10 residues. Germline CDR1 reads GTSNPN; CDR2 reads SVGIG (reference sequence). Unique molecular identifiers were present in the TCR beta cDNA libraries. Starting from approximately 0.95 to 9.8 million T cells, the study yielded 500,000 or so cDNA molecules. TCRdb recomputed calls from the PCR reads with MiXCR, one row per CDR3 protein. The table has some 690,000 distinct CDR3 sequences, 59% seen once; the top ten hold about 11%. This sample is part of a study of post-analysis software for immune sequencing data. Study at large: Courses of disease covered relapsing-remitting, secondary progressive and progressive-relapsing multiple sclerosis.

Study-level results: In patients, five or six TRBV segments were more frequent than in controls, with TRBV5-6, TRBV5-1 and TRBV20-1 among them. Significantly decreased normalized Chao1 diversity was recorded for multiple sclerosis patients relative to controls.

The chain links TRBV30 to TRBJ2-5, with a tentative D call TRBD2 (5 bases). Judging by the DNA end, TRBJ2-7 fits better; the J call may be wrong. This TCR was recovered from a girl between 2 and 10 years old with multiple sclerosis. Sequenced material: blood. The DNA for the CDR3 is TGTGCCTACGGGATCTACGAGCAGTACTTC. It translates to CAYGIYEQYF.